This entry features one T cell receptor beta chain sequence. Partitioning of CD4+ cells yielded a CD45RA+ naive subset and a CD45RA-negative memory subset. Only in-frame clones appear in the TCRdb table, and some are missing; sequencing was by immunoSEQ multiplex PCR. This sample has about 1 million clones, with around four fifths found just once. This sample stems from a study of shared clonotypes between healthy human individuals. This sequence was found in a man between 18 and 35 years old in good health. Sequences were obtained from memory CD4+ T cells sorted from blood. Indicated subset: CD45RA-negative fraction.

CDR3 protein: CASSLGDRVQFF. CDR3 coding DNA: TGTGCCAGCAGCCTCGGTGACAGGGTTCAGTTCTTC. The chain has TRBV7-3 and TRBJ2-1; TRBD1 matches at 7 bases. CDR1 is SGHTA and CDR2 is FQGTGA in the germline V gene. The CDR3 is 12 residues long. The junction had 8 bases not matched to a gene; V was cut back by 5 bases and J by 13 bases.